This T cell receptor beta chain was sequenced during a study of T cell changes during pregnancy in multiple sclerosis. Data came from immunoSEQ multiplex PCR; TCRdb stores just in-frame clones and leaves some out. The sample lists over 30,000 clones, about nine tenths occurring once. The ends were cut back, 3 bases at V and 0 bases at J, with 12 bases in the middle. CDR1 and CDR2 (germline): SGHNT, YENEEA. The CDR3 has 16 amino acids. The chain links TRBV11-3 to TRBJ2-1; D remains ambiguous. The sequence derives from a female donor in good health, enrolled as a control in a pregnancy study. The source material was CD8+ T cells from peripheral blood mononuclear cells, sampled in the second trimester of pregnancy. DNA of the CDR3: TGTGCCAGCAGCTTGACCCTGACAATCTCCTACAATGAGCAGTTCTTC. Translated, it gives CASSLTLTISYNEQFF.